This T cell receptor beta chain comes out of a study of T cells in Graves' hyperthyroidism and ophthalmopathy. Using RNA transcripts as the source, TCR beta CDR3 regions were amplified. Primed by the HTBI set, a first-round RT-PCR was run on the TCR CDR3. MiXCR, applied by TCRdb to the multiplex PCR reads, yields one record per CDR3 protein. The sample has fewer than 110,000 distinct CDR3 sequences, approximately 15% seen once. Absent ophthalmopathy progression within 18 months defined stable Graves' hyperthyroidism. Exclusions: uncontrolled infection, other autoimmune disease, pregnancy, lactation. Findings and caveats of the study: A model of 13 V-J pairs discriminated ophthalmopathy from stable hyperthyroidism.

V was clipped by 6 bases and J by 1 base; unmatched bases: 14. The CDR3 loop spans 18 amino acids. Germline loops: CDR1 MNHEY, CDR2 SVGEGT. About this clonotype: Its specificity is not known.

V and J are TRBV6-2 or TRBV6-3 and TRBJ2-1, with 8 bases identical to TRBD1. The TCR sequence derives from a woman aged 50 to 60 with Graves' hyperthyroidism. The sequenced sample consisted of blood. This CDR3 is CASRKFPEGQGSYNEQFF. The CDR3 region has the DNA TGTGCCAGCAGAAAATTCCCGGAAGGACAGGGTTCCTACAATGAGCAGTTCTTC.